The clone carrying this T cell receptor beta chain has just one count. These data come from a study of T-cell memory formation after mild COVID-19. Each CDR3 protein is one row after TCRdb ran MiXCR on the 5' RACE reads. Of 200,000 to 250,000 distinct CDR3 sequences in the sample, approximately 16% were seen once. The sample was PBMCs or a T cell subset sorted from them (not recorded which). This clonotype was obtained from a man between 18 and 29 years old who had mild COVID-19 (a few samples of this study predate the infection). Cell type and time point are not known.

CDR3 in amino acids: CASSNRLANTGELFF. The CDR3 DNA reads as TGCGCCAGCAGCAACCGACTAGCGAACACCGGGGAGCTGTTTTTT. The chain is built from TRBV5-1 and TRBJ2-2, with a tentative D call TRBD2 (6 bases). The germline gives CDR1 SGHRS, CDR2 YFSETQ. Trimming took 4 bases from V and 0 from J, leaving 10 bases between them. CDR3 size: 15 residues.